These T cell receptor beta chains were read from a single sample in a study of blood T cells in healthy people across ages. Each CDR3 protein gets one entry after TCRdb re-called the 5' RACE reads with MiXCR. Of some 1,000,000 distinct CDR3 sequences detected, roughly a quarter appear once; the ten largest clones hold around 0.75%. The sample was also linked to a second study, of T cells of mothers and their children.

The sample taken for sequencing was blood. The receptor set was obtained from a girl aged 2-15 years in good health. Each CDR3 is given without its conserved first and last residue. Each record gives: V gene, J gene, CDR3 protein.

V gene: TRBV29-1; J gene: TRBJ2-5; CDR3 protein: SVEGVAGAQETQY
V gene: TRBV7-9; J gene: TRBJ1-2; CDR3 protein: ASSSAGPLTNGYT
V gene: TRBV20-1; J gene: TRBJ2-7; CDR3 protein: SAVDREAYEQY
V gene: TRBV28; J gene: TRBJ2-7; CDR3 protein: ASSRRGGGEQY
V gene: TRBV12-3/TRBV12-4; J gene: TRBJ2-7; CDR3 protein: ASSNPARWGEQY
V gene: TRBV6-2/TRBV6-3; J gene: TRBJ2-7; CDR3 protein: ASSSRTGPDEQY
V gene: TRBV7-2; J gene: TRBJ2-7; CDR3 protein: ASSFATGSYEQY
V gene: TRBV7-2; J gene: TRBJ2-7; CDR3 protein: ASSPLAGEGPEQY
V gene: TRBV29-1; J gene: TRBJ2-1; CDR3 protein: SVGLLYGGNEQF
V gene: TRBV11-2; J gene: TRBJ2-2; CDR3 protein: ASSLSGRASTGELF
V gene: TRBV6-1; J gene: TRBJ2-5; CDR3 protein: ASSDTGGWTQY
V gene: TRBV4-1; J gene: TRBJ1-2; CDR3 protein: ASSQGAQGEYGYT
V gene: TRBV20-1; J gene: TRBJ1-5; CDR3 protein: SASARDRVNQPQH
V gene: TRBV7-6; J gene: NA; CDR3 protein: ASGLTENEQF
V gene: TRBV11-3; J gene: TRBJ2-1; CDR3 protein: ASSLVSRDNNEQF
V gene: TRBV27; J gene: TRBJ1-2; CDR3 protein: ASSWGPRYGYT
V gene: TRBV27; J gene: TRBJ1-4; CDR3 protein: ASSSPRDSLNEKLF
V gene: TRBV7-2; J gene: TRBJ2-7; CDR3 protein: ASSYLAGAGEQY
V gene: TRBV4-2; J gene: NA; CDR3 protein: ASSQEGDNEQF
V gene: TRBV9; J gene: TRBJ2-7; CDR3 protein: ASSVPTNYEQY
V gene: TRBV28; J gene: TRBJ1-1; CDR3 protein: ASSGVGGQANTEAF
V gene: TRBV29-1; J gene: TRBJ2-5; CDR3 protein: SVGSQFQETQY
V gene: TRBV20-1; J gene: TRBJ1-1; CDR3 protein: SARKGSAF
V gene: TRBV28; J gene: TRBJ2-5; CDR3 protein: ASTLRGVRSRQETQY
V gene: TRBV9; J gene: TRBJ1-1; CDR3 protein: ASSENLRGGAF
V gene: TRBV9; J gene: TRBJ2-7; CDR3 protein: ASSPRMGDLGEQY
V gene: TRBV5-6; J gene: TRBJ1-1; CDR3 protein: ASSLDRTLTEAF
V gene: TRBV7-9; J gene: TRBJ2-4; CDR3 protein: ASSRLQVLENIQY
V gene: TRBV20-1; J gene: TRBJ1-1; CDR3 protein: SASQHIREKEAF
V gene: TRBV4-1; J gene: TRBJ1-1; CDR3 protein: ASSQGQGNTEAF
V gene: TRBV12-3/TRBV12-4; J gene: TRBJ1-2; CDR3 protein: ASSFRPWGAYGYT
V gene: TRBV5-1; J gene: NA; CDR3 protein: ASTTSGGYNEQF
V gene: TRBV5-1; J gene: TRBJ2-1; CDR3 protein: ASSGGDSYNEQF
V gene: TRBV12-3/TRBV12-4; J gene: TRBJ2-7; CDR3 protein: ASSLFPQGNEQY
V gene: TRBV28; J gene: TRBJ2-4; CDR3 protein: ASSFRGVGENIQY
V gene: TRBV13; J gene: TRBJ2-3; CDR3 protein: ASSFPSDRVSDTQY
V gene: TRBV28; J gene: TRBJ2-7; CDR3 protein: ASSFSRTLREQY
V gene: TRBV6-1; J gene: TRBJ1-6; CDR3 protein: ASSESRSYNSPLH
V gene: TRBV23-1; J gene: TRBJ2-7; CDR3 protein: AKRGLSSYEQY
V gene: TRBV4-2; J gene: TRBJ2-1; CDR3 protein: ASSQGSGGPHNEQF